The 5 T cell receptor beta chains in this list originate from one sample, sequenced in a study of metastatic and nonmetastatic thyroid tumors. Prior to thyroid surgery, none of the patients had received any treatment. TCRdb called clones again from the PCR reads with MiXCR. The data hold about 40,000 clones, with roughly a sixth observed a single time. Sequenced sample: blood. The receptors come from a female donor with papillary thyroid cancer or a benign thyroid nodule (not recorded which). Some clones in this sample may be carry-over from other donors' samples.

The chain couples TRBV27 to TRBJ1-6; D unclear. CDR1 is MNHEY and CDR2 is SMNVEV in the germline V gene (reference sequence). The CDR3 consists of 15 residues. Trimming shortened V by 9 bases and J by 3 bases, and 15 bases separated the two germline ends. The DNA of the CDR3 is TGTGCCAGTTCGGGCTTTCCCGTCTATAATTCACCCCTCCACTTT. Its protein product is CASSGFPVYNSPLHF.

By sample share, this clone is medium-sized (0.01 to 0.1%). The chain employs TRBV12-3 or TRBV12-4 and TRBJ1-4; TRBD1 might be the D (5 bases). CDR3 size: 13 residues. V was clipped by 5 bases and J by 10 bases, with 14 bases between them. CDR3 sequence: CASSGTGMVKLFF. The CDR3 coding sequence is TGTGCCAGCAGTGGGACGGGTATGGTAAAACTGTTTTTT.

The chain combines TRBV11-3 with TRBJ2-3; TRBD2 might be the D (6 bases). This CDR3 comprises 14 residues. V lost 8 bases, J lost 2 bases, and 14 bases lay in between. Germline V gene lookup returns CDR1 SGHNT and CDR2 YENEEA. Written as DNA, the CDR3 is TGTGCCAGCGCACCGGAGGGGAACACAGATACGCAGTATTTT. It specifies CASAPEGNTDTQYF.

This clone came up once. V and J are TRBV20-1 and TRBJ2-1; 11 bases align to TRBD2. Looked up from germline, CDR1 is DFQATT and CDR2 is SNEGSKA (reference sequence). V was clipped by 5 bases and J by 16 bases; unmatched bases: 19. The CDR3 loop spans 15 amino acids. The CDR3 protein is CSAARTSGRANDHFF. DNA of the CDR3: TGCAGTGCTGCCCGTACTAGCGGGAGAGCAAATGATCATTTCTTC.

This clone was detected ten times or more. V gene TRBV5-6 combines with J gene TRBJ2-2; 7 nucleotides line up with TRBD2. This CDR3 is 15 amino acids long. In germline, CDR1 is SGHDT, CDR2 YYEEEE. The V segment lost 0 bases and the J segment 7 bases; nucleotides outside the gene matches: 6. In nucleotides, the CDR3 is TGTGCCAGCAGCTTGGTGGGGGGGTCGGACGGGGAGCTGTTTTTT. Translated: CASSLVGGSDGELFF.